Shown below are 2 T cell receptor beta chains from a single sample sequenced in a study of cytomegalovirus exposure and HLA in healthy donors. The PCR contained 60 Vbeta and 13 Jbeta primers. Generated by immunoSEQ multiplex PCR, the TCRdb table keeps only in-frame clones and is missing some. The specimen's table records some 150,000 clones. The sample was PBMCs. Receptor source: a woman between 18 and 29 years old in good health and CMV-seronegative.

The CDR3 protein is CASSPPGTGLQPQHF. For the CDR3, the DNA is TGTGCCAGCAGCCCCCCCGGGACAGGCTTGCAGCCCCAGCATTTT. The chain has TRBV7-9 and TRBJ1-5, with TRBD1 identical over 8 bases. The CDR3 runs to 15 residues. Germline V gives CDR1 SEHNR, CDR2 FQNEAQ (reference sequence). V shed 5 bases and J 7 bases; nucleotides not matched to a gene: 10.

The gene calls are TRBV7-2 and TRBJ2-7; 8 nucleotides match TRBD2. This CDR3 is 17 amino acids long. The V and J ends lost 2 bases and 4 bases, in that order; junction bases with no gene match: 13. Per germline, CDR1 SGHTA and CDR2 FQGNSA. The CDR3 bases are TGTGCCAGCAGCTTATTATGGAGCGGGAGTATTTTTTACGAGCAGTACTTC. It is translated as CASSLLWSGSIFYEQYF.